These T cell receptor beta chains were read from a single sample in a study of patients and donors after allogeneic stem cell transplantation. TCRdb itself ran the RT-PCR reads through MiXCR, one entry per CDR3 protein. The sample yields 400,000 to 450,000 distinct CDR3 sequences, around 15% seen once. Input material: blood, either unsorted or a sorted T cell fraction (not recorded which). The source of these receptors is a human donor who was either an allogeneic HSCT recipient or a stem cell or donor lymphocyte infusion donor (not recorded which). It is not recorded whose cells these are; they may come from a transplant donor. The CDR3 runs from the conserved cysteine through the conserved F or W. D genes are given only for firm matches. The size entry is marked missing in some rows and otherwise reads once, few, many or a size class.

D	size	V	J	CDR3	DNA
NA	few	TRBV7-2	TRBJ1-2	CASSLGQGGVYGYTF	TGTGCCAGCAGCTTAGGCCAAGGTGGGGTCTATGGCTACACCTTC
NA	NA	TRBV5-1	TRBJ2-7	CASSSGQRALREQYF	TGCGCCAGCAGCTCCGGGCAGCGAGCCCTACGCGAGCAGTACTTC
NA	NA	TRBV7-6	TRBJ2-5	CASSLQGLETQYF	TGTGCCAGCAGCTTACAGGGTTTAGAGACCCAGTACTTC
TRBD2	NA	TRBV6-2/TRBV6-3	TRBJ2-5	CASSYSRTSGSEETQYF	TGTGCCAGCAGTTACTCAAGGACTAGCGGGAGTGAGGAGACCCAGTACTTC
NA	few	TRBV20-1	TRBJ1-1	CSARVYVDTEAFF	TGCAGTGCTAGAGTATACGTGGACACTGAAGCTTTCTTT
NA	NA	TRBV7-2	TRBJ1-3	CASSLVGGAGNTIYF	TGTGCCAGCAGCTTAGTTGGTGGCGCTGGAAACACCATATATTTT
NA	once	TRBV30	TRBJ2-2	CAWSRVSTNTGELFF	TGTGCCTGGAGCAGGGTTTCGACTAACACCGGGGAGCTGTTTTTT
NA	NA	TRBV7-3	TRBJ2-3	CASSFSGRQATDTQYF	TGTGCCAGCAGCTTCTCGGGGCGGCAGGCCACAGATACGCAGTATTTT
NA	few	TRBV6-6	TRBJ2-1	CASLPSGDNEQFF	TGTGCCAGCCTCCCTTCGGGGGACAATGAGCAGTTCTTC
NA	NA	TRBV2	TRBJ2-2	CASSSDTAGELFF	TGTGCCAGCAGTTCCGACACGGCCGGGGAGCTGTTTTTT
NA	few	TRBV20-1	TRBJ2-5	CSAMDLYQETQYF	TGCAGTGCCATGGACTTGTACCAAGAGACCCAGTACTTC
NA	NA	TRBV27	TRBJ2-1	CASSFAQGRVHEQFF	TGTGCCAGCAGTTTCGCGCAGGGGAGGGTTCATGAGCAGTTCTTC
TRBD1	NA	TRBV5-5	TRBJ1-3	CASSLTGTGRRPGNTIYF	TGTGCCAGCAGCCTGACCGGGACAGGTAGAAGGCCTGGAAACACCATATATTTT
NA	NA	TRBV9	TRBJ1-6	CASSVDGTGSPLHF	TGTGCCAGCAGCGTAGACGGGACTGGGTCACCCCTCCACTTT
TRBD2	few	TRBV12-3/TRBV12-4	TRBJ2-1	CASKGGRLAGGFF	TGTGCCAGCAAAGGGGGCCGACTAGCGGGGGGATTCTTC
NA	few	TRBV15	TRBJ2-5	CATSRSRGPQYF	TGTGCCACCAGCAGATCCCGGGGGCCCCAGTACTTC
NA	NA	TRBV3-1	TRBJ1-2	CASSQDAGYGYTF	TGTGCCAGCAGCCAAGATGCGGGCTATGGCTACACCTTC
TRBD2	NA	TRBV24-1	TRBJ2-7	CATSDPGTSGYEQYF	TGTGCCACCAGTGACCCCGGGACTAGCGGCTACGAGCAGTACTTC
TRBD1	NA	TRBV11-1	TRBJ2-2	CASSQRQGGNTGELFF	TGTGCCAGCAGCCAGAGACAGGGTGGCAACACCGGGGAGCTGTTTTTT
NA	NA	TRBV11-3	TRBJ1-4	CASSLGQGGLFF	TGTGCCAGCAGCTTAGGACAAGGCGGACTGTTTTTT
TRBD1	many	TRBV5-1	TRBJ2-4	CASSLDQGARGNIQYF	TGCGCCAGCAGCTTGGACCAGGGGGCGAGGGGAAACATTCAGTACTTC
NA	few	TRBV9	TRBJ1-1	CASSVKWGSEAFF	TGTGCCAGCAGCGTAAAATGGGGCTCTGAAGCTTTCTTT
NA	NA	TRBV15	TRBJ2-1	CATSGFSGGSYNEQFF	TGTGCCACCAGCGGATTCAGCGGTGGCTCCTACAATGAGCAGTTCTTC